The following is a T cell receptor (beta chain) sequence with its context. This specimen belongs to a study of cytotoxic CD8 clonotypes in ibrutinib-treated CLL. The data were produced by immunoSEQ multiplex PCR, yet TCRdb's version contains in-frame clones alone and is incomplete. The repertoire holds more than 300,000 clones, with around four fifths as singletons. Germline CDR1 is LNHNV and CDR2 is YYDKDF (reference sequence). CDR3 size: 13 residues. The germline V and J ends were trimmed by 2 bases and 5 bases, with 9 bases remaining between them. The sequence was collected from a human donor with chronic lymphocytic leukemia. This chain uses TRBV15 with TRBJ2-5; D unresolved. The sample in question was PBMCs, obtained before ibrutinib treatment. CDR3 bases: TGTGCCACCAGCAGAACACAGTGGGAGACCCAGTACTTC. Its translation is CATSRTQWETQYF. Filled out from reference TRBV15 and TRBJ2-5, the complete variable domain reads DAMVIQNPRYQVTQFGKPVTLSCSQTLNHNVMYWYQQKSSQAPKLLFHYYDKDFNNEADTPDNFQSRRPNTSFCFLDIRSPGLGDTAMYLCATSRTQWETQYFGPGTRLLVL.